The rows below give T cell receptor beta chains drawn from one sample of a study of blood T cell repertoires in COVID-19. Clones were read by immunoSEQ multiplex PCR, and TCRdb kept only the in-frame ones, dropping some. Of a few hundred thousand clones in the sample, approximately 90% were seen once. The sequenced sample consisted of PBMCs or T cells enriched from blood (not recorded which). Receptor source: a woman in her forties or fifties who had recovered from COVID-19. CDR3s include the opening cysteine and the closing phenylalanine or tryptophan. Fields, in order: D gene, clone size, V gene, J gene, CDR3 protein, CDR3 DNA. A D gene is named only where the DNA matches it firmly. Rows may omit the clone size; those that give it use once, few, many or a size class.

>.|.|TRBV7-2|TRBJ2-4
CASSLLGPSQAKNIQYF
TGTGCCAGCAGCCTACTGGGGCCCTCTCAAGCCAAAAACATTCAGTACTTC
>TRBD1|.|TRBV5-4|TRBJ1-6
CASSPPGTGNGNSPLHF
TGTGCCAGCAGCCCTCCCGGGACAGGGAACGGCAACTCACCCCTCCACTTT
>TRBD1|.|TRBV9|TRBJ2-2
CASSAQGWSGGVNTGELFF
TGTGCCAGCAGCGCTCAAGGTTGGTCAGGGGGCGTGAACACCGGGGAGCTGTTTTTT
>.|.|TRBV15|TRBJ1-1
CATSSYLNTEAFF
TGTGCCACCAGCAGTTACTTGAACACTGAAGCTTTCTTT
>TRBD2|.|TRBV18|TRBJ2-1
CASSPPSGGSVEQFF
TGTGCCAGCTCACCACCGAGCGGGGGGTCGGTTGAGCAGTTCTTC
>.|few|TRBV7-9|TRBJ2-3
CASSLARDTDTQYF
TGTGCCAGCAGCTTAGCGAGGGACACAGATACGCAGTATTTT
>TRBD1|.|TRBV7-9|TRBJ2-7
CASSRWQGAYEQYF
TGTGCCAGCAGCCGGTGGCAGGGGGCCTACGAGCAGTACTTC
>.|.|TRBV18|TRBJ1-1
CASSQSGEAFF
TGTGCCAGCTCACAGTCCGGGGAAGCTTTCTTT
>TRBD2|.|TRBV18|TRBJ2-7
CASSPGLAGGPPYEQYF
TGTGCCAGCTCACCGGGACTAGCGGGAGGCCCTCCCTACGAGCAGTACTTC
>TRBD2|.|TRBV28|TRBJ2-1
CASKPAGGHNEQFF
TGTGCCAGCAAGCCAGCGGGAGGACACAATGAGCAGTTCTTC
>.|once|TRBV2|TRBJ2-7
CASSGSEEQYF
TGTGCCAGCAGTGGAAGTGAGGAGCAGTACTTC
>.|.|TRBV12-5|TRBJ2-3
CASGLMSDTQYF
TGTGCTAGTGGTTTGATGAGTGATACGCAGTATTTT
>TRBD2|.|TRBV20-1|TRBJ2-7
CSARGSGTQYF
TGCAGTGCTAGGGGGAGCGGGACGCAGTACTTC
>.|.|TRBV29-1|TRBJ2-4
CSFRDTLNIQYF
TGCAGCTTCCGGGACACCCTGAACATTCAGTACTTC
>.|.|TRBV18|TRBJ2-7
CASSRQGVRTSGKDEQYF
TGTGCCAGCTCCCGACAGGGGGTAAGAACTAGCGGGAAGGACGAGCAGTACTTC
>TRBD1|.|TRBV6-1|TRBJ1-6
CASSRGQNNSPLHF
TGTGCCAGCAGTAGGGGACAGAATAATTCACCCCTCCACTTT
>.|.|TRBV27|TRBJ1-5
CASSLRGATQPQHF
TGTGCCAGCAGTTTACGCGGGGCGACTCAGCCCCAGCATTTT
>TRBD1|.|TRBV11-2|TRBJ1-4
CASSQTGGAREKLFF
TGTGCCAGCAGCCAGACAGGGGGCGCGCGCGAAAAACTGTTTTTT
>.|.|TRBV2|TRBJ2-7
CASTIRGQSYEQYF
TGTGCCAGCACCATCCGGGGACAATCTTACGAGCAGTACTTC
>TRBD1|.|TRBV28|TRBJ2-7
CASSRTGLYEQYF
TGTGCCAGCAGTCGGACAGGGCTCTACGAGCAGTACTTC
>TRBD2|.|TRBV15|TRBJ2-1
CATSKRSGEGYEQFF
TGTGCCACCAGCAAGAGGAGCGGGGAGGGGTATGAGCAGTTCTTC
>TRBD1|.|TRBV7-8|TRBJ1-5
CASSLSGQGGQPQHF
TGTGCCAGCAGCCTATCGGGACAGGGTGGTCAGCCCCAGCATTTT
>.|.|TRBV5-4|TRBJ1-4
CASSLFGEKLFF
TGTGCCAGCAGCTTATTCGGTGAAAAACTGTTTTTT
>.|once|TRBV6-5|TRBJ1-2
CASSYVGGQEYGYTF
TGTGCCAGCAGTTACGTGGGAGGGCAGGAGTATGGCTACACCTTC
>.|.|TRBV6-1|TRBJ2-5
CASSEAQGSQETQYF
TGTGCCAGCAGTGAAGCTCAGGGCAGCCAAGAGACCCAGTACTTC
>TRBD1|.|TRBV27|TRBJ1-2
CASSPAGTGYGYTF
TGTGCCAGCAGCCCAGCCGGGACAGGATATGGCTACACCTTC
>.|.|TRBV5-6|TRBJ2-3
CASLFLAATDTQYF
TGTGCCAGCCTTTTCCTAGCCGCTACAGATACGCAGTATTTT
>.|.|TRBV27|TRBJ2-7
CASSYYGSSYEQYF
TGTGCCAGCAGCTACTACGGGTCCTCCTACGAGCAGTACTTC
>.|many|TRBV28|TRBJ1-5
CASRTGHIGNQPQHF
TGTGCCAGCAGAACCGGACATATCGGCAATCAGCCCCAGCATTTT
>.|.|TRBV13|TRBJ2-2
CASSRRTTGTPNTGELFF
TGTGCCAGCAGCCGAAGGACAACCGGGACACCGAACACCGGGGAGCTGTTTTTT
>TRBD1|.|TRBV7-2|TRBJ1-2
CASSLVTGVGGYTF
TGTGCCAGCAGCTTGGTTACAGGGGTCGGAGGCTACACCTTC
>.|.|TRBV5-6|TRBJ1-1
CASSTAPGTEAFF
TGTGCCAGCAGCACGGCCCCGGGCACTGAAGCTTTCTTT
>.|.|TRBV19|TRBJ1-2
CASSMRRNYGYTF
TGTGCCAGTAGTATGAGGAGGAACTATGGCTACACCTTC
>TRBD1|.|TRBV30|TRBJ1-5
CAWSVTGGNQPQHF
TGTGCCTGGAGTGTTACAGGGGGCAATCAGCCCCAGCATTTT
>TRBD2|.|TRBV7-2|TRBJ2-3
CASSRTSGSTDTQYF
TGTGCCAGCAGTCGGACTAGCGGGAGTACAGATACGCAGTATTTT
>.|.|TRBV6-1|TRBJ2-7
CASSEARAAEQYF
TGTGCCAGCAGTGAAGCGCGGGCAGCCGAGCAGTACTTC
>.|.|TRBV9|TRBJ1-6
CASTARSANSPLHF
TGTGCCAGTACCGCCAGGTCCGCGAATTCACCCCTCCACTTT
>TRBD2|.|TRBV11-2|TRBJ2-1
CASSLDPSGRAGSNEQFF
TGTGCCAGCAGCTTAGATCCTAGCGGGAGGGCCGGAAGCAATGAGCAGTTCTTC
>TRBD2|.|TRBV6-2/TRBV6-3|TRBJ2-4
CASSYSGRGARNIQYF
TGTGCCAGCAGTTACTCGGGGCGGGGGGCACGGAACATTCAGTACTTC
>.|.|TRBV12-3/TRBV12-4|TRBJ1-1
CASRLLMNTEAFF
TGTGCCAGCAGGTTGTTAATGAACACTGAAGCTTTCTTT
>TRBD1|.|TRBV28|TRBJ1-5
CATFFRGQGSRDQPQHF
TGTGCCACCTTTTTTCGGGGACAGGGGAGTCGGGATCAGCCCCAGCATTTT
>.|.|TRBV5-1|TRBJ1-2
CASSTDTAGYGYTF
TGCGCCAGCAGCACGGACACCGCTGGGTATGGCTACACCTTC
>.|.|TRBV6-5|TRBJ2-3
CASSYSSGGELQYF
TGTGCCAGCAGTTACTCGAGCGGCGGAGAGTTACAGTATTTT